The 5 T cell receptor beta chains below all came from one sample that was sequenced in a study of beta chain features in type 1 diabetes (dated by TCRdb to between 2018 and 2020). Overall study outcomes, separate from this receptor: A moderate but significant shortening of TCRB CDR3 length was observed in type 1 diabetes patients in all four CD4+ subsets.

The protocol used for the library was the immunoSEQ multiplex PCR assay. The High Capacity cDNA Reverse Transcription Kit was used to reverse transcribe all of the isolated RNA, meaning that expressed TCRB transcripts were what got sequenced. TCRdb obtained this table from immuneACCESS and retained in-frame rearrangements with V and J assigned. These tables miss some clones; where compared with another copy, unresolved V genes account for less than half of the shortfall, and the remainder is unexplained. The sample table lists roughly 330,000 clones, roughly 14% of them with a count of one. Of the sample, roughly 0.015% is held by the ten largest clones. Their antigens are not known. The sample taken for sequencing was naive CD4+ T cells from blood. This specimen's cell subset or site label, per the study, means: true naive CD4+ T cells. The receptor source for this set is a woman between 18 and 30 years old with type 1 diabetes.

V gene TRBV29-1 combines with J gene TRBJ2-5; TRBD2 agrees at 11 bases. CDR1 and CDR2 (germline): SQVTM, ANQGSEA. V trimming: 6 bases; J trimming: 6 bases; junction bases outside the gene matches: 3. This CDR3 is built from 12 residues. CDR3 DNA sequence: TGCAGCGTAAGACTAGCGGGAAAGACCCAGTACTTC. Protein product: CSVRLAGKTQYF.

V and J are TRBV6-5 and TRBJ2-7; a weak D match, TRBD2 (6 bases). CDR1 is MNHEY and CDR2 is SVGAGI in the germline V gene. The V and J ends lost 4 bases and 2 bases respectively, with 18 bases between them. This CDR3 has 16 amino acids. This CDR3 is CASSSRRDPWPYEQYV. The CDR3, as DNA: TGTGCCAGCAGTTCGAGGCGGGACCCATGGCCCTACGAGCAGTACGTC.

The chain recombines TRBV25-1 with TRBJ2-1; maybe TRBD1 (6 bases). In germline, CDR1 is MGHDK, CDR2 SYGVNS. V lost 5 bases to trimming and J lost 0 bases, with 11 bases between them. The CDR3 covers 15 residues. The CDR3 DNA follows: TGTGCCAGCAGTAAACAGGGAAGCTCCTACAATGAGCAGTTCTTC. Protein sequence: CASSKQGSSYNEQFF.

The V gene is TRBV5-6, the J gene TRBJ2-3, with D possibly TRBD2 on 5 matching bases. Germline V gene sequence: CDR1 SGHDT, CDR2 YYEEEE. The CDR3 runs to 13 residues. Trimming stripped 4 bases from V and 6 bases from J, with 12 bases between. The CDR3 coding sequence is TGTGCCAGCAGCCGGAGGATGAGGGATACGCAGTATTTT. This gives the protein CASSRRMRDTQYF.

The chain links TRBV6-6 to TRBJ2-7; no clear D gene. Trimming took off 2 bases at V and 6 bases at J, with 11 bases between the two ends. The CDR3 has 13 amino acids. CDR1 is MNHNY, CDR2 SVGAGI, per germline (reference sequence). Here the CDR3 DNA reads TGTGCCAGCAGTTACGGGTTGACTTTCGAGCAGTACGTC. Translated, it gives CASSYGLTFEQYV.